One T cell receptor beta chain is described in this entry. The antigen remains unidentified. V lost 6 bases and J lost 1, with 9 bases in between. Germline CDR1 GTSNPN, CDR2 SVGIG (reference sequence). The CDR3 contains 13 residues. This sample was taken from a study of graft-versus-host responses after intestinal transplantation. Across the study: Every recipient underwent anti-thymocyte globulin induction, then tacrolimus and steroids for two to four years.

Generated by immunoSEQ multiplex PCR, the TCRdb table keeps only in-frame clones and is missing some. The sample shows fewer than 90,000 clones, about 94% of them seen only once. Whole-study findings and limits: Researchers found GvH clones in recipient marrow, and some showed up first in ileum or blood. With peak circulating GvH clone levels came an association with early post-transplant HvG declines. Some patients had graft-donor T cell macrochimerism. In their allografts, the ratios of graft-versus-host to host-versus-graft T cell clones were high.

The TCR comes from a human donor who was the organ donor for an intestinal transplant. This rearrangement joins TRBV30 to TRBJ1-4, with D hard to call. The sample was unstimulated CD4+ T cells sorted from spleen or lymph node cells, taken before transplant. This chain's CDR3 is CACSPLTNEKLFF. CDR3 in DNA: TGTGCCTGCTCGCCCCTAACTAATGAAAAACTGTTTTTT.